This TCR beta chain originates from a study of spatial heterogeneity in lung cancer. This clonotype has ten or more counts. The antigen remains undetermined. Every TCR cDNA molecule bore a unique molecular identifier. TCRdb re-analysed the 5' RACE reads in MiXCR, keeping a single row per CDR3 protein. The table has more than 85,000 distinct CDR3 sequences, roughly 10% seen once. As to time point: sample taken at primary tumor resection. Whole RNA, which was extracted from tumor, nontumor lung tissue or frozen PBMC, was sequenced without any cell sorting. With V trimmed by 6 bases and J by 4 bases, 5 bases remained unmatched. Looked up from germline, CDR1 is SQVTM and CDR2 is ANQGSEA. The CDR3 loop spans 13 amino acids. General observations from the study: The study found ubiquitous expanded tumor TCRs in blood more at resection than follow-up.

This material consisted of PBMCs, taken at surgery. The J gene is TRBJ2-7, the V gene TRBV29-1; 11 bases agree with TRBD1. The clonotype originates from a male donor with early-stage non-small cell lung cancer. The CDR3 here is CSVTGTGGYEQYF. The CDR3 nucleotides read TGCAGCGTCACCGGGACAGGGGGGTACGAGCAGTACTTC.